This is a list of T cell receptor beta chains from one sample in a study of cytomegalovirus exposure and HLA in healthy donors. The table came from immunoSEQ multiplex PCR; TCRdb's copy has only in-frame clones and leaves some out. Of 210,000 or so clones listed, about 90% were seen once; the top ten hold roughly 1.3%. Sample: PBMCs. These receptors were taken from a man aged 30 to 39 in good health and CMV-seronegative. The CDR3 runs from the conserved cysteine through the conserved F or W. A D gene is named only where the DNA matches it firmly. Only part of the rows carry a size: once, few, many, or a class if the clone is expanded.

j_call v_call clone_size d_call cdr3_length cdr3_nt cdr3_aa
TRBJ1-3 TRBV5-1 NA NA 15 TGCGCCAGCAGCCCGGACAGTAGCTCTGGAAACACCATATATTTT CASSPDSSSGNTIYF
TRBJ2-7 TRBV28 NA NA 16 TGTGCCAGCAGTTTAACTTCAGGTTCAGCCACCTACGAGCAGTACTTC CASSLTSGSATYEQYF
TRBJ2-7 TRBV15 NA TRBD1 13 TGTGCCACCAGCAACAGGGGGCTCTACGAGCAGTACTTC CATSNRGLYEQYF
TRBJ2-7 TRBV7-9 NA TRBD2 16 TGTGCCAGCAGCTCCCAGACTAGCGATCGATCCTACGAGCAGTACTTC CASSSQTSDRSYEQYF
TRBJ1-5 TRBV7-8 NA TRBD1 18 TGTGCCAGCAGCTTAGTACGGCCGACAGGGTCAGGCAATCAGCCCCAGCATTTT CASSLVRPTGSGNQPQHF
TRBJ1-4 TRBV19 NA NA 14 TGTGCCAGTAGAAGACAGACAACTAATGAAAAACTGTTTTTT CASRRQTTNEKLFF
TRBJ2-2 TRBV5-1 NA NA 19 TGCGCCAGCAGCCCATCACCCCCCAGCGCTCTAGGTTATACCGGGGAGCTGTTTTTT CASSPSPPSALGYTGELFF
TRBJ1-4 TRBV10-1 NA NA 14 TGCGCCAGCAGTGAATCGGCAACTAATGAAAAACTGTTTTTT CASSESATNEKLFF
TRBJ2-2 TRBV11-2 NA NA 16 TGTGCCAGCAGCTTAACATGGCCAGTAAACACCGGGGAGCTGTTTTTT CASSLTWPVNTGELFF
TRBJ1-2 TRBV5-1 NA TRBD1 14 TGCGCCAGCAGCGTTGACAGGGTGAGCTATGGCTACACCTTC CASSVDRVSYGYTF
TRBJ2-7 TRBV19 few TRBD1 14 TGTGCCAGTAGTGTACAGGGGGCTTTCTACGAGCAGTACTTC CASSVQGAFYEQYF
TRBJ1-4 TRBV18 NA NA 13 TGTGCCAGCTCACCACTCCTGGAGGAAAAACTGTTTTTT CASSPLLEEKLFF
TRBJ2-7 TRBV6-5 NA NA 15 TGTGCCAGCAGTGCCCCCCGACAGAACTCCTACGAGCAGTACTTC CASSAPRQNSYEQYF